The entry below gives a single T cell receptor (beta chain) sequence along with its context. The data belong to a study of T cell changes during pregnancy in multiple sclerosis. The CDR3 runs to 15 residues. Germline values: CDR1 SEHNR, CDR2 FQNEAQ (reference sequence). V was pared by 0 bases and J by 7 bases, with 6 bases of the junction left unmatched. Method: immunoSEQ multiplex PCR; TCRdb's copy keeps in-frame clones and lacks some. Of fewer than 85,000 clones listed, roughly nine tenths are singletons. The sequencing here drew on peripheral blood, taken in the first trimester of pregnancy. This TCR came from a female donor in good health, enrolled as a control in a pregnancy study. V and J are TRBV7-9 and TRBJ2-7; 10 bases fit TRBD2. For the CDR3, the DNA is TGTGCCAGCAGCTTAGCGGGCCTAGCGGGAGCTGAGCAGTACTTC. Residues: CASSLAGLAGAEQYF.